A single sample gave rise to the 11 T cell receptor beta chains below, sequenced in a study of T cells in Graves' hyperthyroidism and ophthalmopathy. Regions amplified from RNA transcripts were the TCR beta CDR3 regions. A set of HTBI primers served as the primers for a first-round RT-PCR of the TCR CDR3. MiXCR was run by TCRdb on the multiplex PCR reads, yielding one entry per CDR3 protein. The profile shows approximately 600,000 distinct CDR3 sequences, 15% to 20% of them singletons. Sequencing used blood. The receptors stem from a woman between 25 and 40 years old with Graves' hyperthyroidism.

This clonotype has at least ten counts. The chain recombines TRBV19 with TRBJ1-5; 7 nucleotides agree with TRBD1. The length of the CDR3 is 15 residues. J was trimmed by 3 bases and V by 5 bases; bases with no gene match: 7. Germline V CDR1 and CDR2: LNHDA, SQIVND (reference sequence). The CDR3 spells CASSDSGTVNQPQHF. CDR3 DNA sequence: TGTGCCAGTAGTGACTCCGGGACAGTCAATCAGCCCCAGCATTTT.

This clonotype was seen a few times. The chain carries TRBV29-1 and TRBJ2-7; TRBD2 matches 10 bases. The germline V gene has CDR1 SQVTM and CDR2 ANQGSEA. The trim removed 7 bases at V and 0 bases at J, leaving 6 bases unmatched. The CDR3 sequence is 14 residues long. The CDR3 DNA reads as TGCAGCGCCCTTCCTAGCGGGAGCTCCTACGAGCAGTACTTC. As protein: CSALPSGSSYEQYF.

Only a few counts were recorded for this clonotype. V is TRBV4-3 and J is TRBJ2-3; TRBD2 matches at 11 bases. Germline CDR1 is LGHNA and CDR2 is YSLEER. The V and J ends lost 3 bases and 6 bases, in that order; junction bases with no gene match: 8. The CDR3 has 16 residues. CDR3 sequence: CASSQDSGRAFDTQYF. CDR3 DNA: TGCGCCAGCAGCCAGGATAGCGGGAGGGCCTTCGATACGCAGTATTTT.

The rearrangement uses TRBV11-2 and TRBJ2-7; 9 nucleotides align to TRBD2. This CDR3 is built from 15 residues. J was trimmed by 0 bases and V by 3 bases; bases with no gene match: 3. From germline, CDR1 is SGHAT and CDR2 FQNNGV. CDR3 nucleotides: TGTGCCAGCAGCTTTAGGACTAGCGTCTCCTACGAGCAGTACTTC. This gives the protein CASSFRTSVSYEQYF.

In the case of this clonotype: A much larger clone is a single base away; this may be a read error. The chain is built from TRBV3-1 and TRBJ2-1; TRBD2 matches at 7 bases. The CDR3 has 14 residues. CDR1 and CDR2 from the germline V gene are LGHDT and YNNKEL (reference sequence). CDR3 DNA sequence: TGTGCCCGCAGCCAACTAAGGACTAGCAATGAGCAGTTCTTC. Residues: CARSQLRTSNEQFF.

The chain carries TRBV5-4 and TRBJ1-2; D gene unclear. CDR3 length: 13 residues. Trimming stripped 4 bases from V and 8 bases from J, with 15 bases between. From germline, CDR1 is SGHNT and CDR2 YYREEE (reference sequence). The chain's CDR3 is CASSRQIPGGYTF. DNA for the CDR3: TGTGCCAGCAGCCGGCAGATTCCCGGGGGCTACACCTTC.

The sample holds many counts of this clonotype. The gene calls are TRBV12-3 or TRBV12-4 and TRBJ2-3; 8 nucleotides line up with TRBD2. The CDR3 extends over 13 amino acids. Trimming removed 5 bases from V and 13 bases from J; junction bases left unmatched: 11. The CDR3 DNA reads TGTGCCAGCAGTCCCAGCGGACTAGCCTTGAAGTATTTT. Protein product: CASSPSGLALKYF.

The V and J genes are TRBV6-4 and TRBJ1-2; 8 bases are shared with TRBD1. The J segment lost 3 bases and the V segment lost 4 bases, leaving 10 bases of the junction unmatched. Germline lookup yields CDR1 MRHNA and CDR2 SNTAGT. The CDR3 loop spans 16 amino acids. CDR3: CASSASDRAGYYGYTF. As DNA, the CDR3 is TGTGCCAGCAGTGCCTCGGACAGGGCGGGATACTATGGCTACACCTTC.

The chain has TRBV28 and TRBJ2-7; D might be TRBD1 (6 bases). Looked up from germline, CDR1 is MDHEN and CDR2 is SYDVKM. The V end was cut by 3 bases, the J end by 6 bases, with 12 bases between. The CDR3 is 13 amino acids. The CDR3 loop is CASSFRDTTEQYF. CDR3 coding DNA: TGTGCCAGCAGTTTCCGGGACACTACCGAGCAGTACTTC. The variable domain in full, with the rest retrieved from reference TRBV28 and TRBJ2-7, is DVKVTQSSRYLVKRTGEKVFLECVQDMDHENMFWYRQDPGLGLRLIYFSYDVKMKEKGDIPEGYSVSREKKERFSLILESASTNQTSMYLCASSFRDTTEQYFGPGTRLTVT.

There are a few counts of this clonotype. This chain uses TRBV2 with TRBJ1-3; D is uncertain. The CDR3 is 14 amino acids. Germline values: CDR1 SNHLY, CDR2 FYNNEI. The ends were cut back, 5 bases at V and 0 bases at J, with 8 bases in the middle. CDR3 nucleotides: TGTGCCAGCAGTCCACATTCCTCTGGAAACACCATATATTTT. Its protein product is CASSPHSSGNTIYF.

This clonotype was seen repeatedly, ten times or more. This rearrangement joins TRBV28 to TRBJ2-7; the match to TRBD1 covers 9 bases. With V trimmed by 6 bases and J by 3 bases, 6 bases remained unmatched. The CDR3 loop spans 14 amino acids. Germline lookup yields CDR1 MDHEN and CDR2 SYDVKM. Here the CDR3 reads CASRPPGQGYEQYF. For the CDR3, the DNA is TGTGCCAGCAGGCCCCCGGGACAGGGCTACGAGCAGTACTTC.